A selection of T cell receptor beta chains follows, all from one sample in a study of cytotoxic CD8 clonotypes in ibrutinib-treated CLL. The method was immunoSEQ multiplex PCR; TCRdb's version includes in-frame clones alone and lacks a portion of them. The sample lists 160,000 or so clones, about 80% seen once, with under 2.5% in the top ten. Source: PBMCs, taken after 12 months of ibrutinib treatment. These receptors were collected from a human donor with chronic lymphocytic leukemia. Each CDR3 is given with its conserved first and last residue. A D gene is named only where the DNA matches it firmly. Rows give clone size only sometimes, using once, few, many, or a class for an expanded clone.

clone_size	j_call	v_call	d_call	cdr3_aa	cdr3_nt
-	TRBJ1-3	TRBV6-5	-	CASSYSAPRSGNTIYF	TGTGCCAGCAGTTACTCGGCACCCCGTTCTGGAAACACCATATATTTT
-	TRBJ1-1	TRBV4-3	-	CASSPSDRGGTEAFF	TGCGCCAGCAGCCCGTCCGATAGGGGCGGCACTGAAGCTTTCTTT
-	TRBJ1-2	TRBV5-1	-	CASSLVEGNYGYTF	TGCGCCAGCAGCTTGGTGGAGGGCAACTATGGCTACACCTTC
-	TRBJ2-7	TRBV7-3	TRBD2	CASSPGLAGVKYF	TGTGCCAGCAGCCCGGGACTAGCGGGAGTAAAGTACTTC
-	TRBJ2-4	TRBV5-4	-	CASSHLLQRPRAKNIQYF	TGTGCCAGCAGCCACCTACTTCAGCGGCCACGAGCCAAAAACATTCAGTACTTC
-	TRBJ1-5	TRBV18	-	CASSVDPDQPQHF	TGTGCCAGCTCCGTTGATCCCGATCAGCCCCAGCATTTT
-	TRBJ1-2	TRBV5-1	-	CASSKDPQGGYTF	TGCGCCAGCAGCAAGGACCCCCAGGGTGGCTACACCTTC
-	TRBJ1-2	TRBV12-2	-	CASRLRGGDGYTF	TGTGCAAGTCGCTTAAGGGGAGGAGATGGCTACACCTTC
-	TRBJ2-3	TRBV12-5	TRBD1	CASGLVVDRAVDTQYF	TGTGCTAGTGGTTTGGTAGTGGACAGGGCAGTTGATACGCAGTATTTT
-	TRBJ1-2	TRBV7-2	-	CASSPGRKSYGYTF	TGTGCCAGCAGCCCTGGACGGAAGTCCTATGGCTACACCTTC
-	TRBJ1-1	TRBV2	TRBD1	CASSVGQGSSTEAFF	TGTGCCAGCAGTGTGGGACAGGGGTCGAGCACTGAAGCTTTCTTT
-	TRBJ2-3	TRBV7-2	-	CASSSPFDSTDTQYF	TGTGCCAGCAGCTCCCCGTTCGATAGCACAGATACGCAGTATTTT
few	TRBJ1-4	TRBV7-3	-	CASSLNGGGDEKLFF	TGTGCCAGCAGCTTAAATGGGGGTGGGGACGAAAAACTGTTTTTT
few	TRBJ1-3	TRBV11-2	-	CASSLDGGRNTIYF	TGTGCCAGCAGCTTAGATGGAGGGCGAAACACCATATATTTT
-	TRBJ2-3	TRBV5-6	TRBD2	CASSPRTSGGPRQSRTQYF	TGTGCCAGCAGCCCCCGGACTAGCGGGGGGCCCCGCCAGAGTCGTACGCAGTATTTT
-	TRBJ2-5	TRBV6-1	-	CASSEKGGPRQTQYF	TGTGCCAGCAGTGAAAAGGGGGGACCAAGGCAGACCCAGTACTTC
-	TRBJ2-7	TRBV2	-	CASSEEGFGVSYEQYF	TGTGCCAGCAGTGAAGAGGGGTTCGGGGTCTCCTACGAGCAGTACTTC
once	TRBJ2-3	TRBV5-5	TRBD2	CASSLAWASGGLYTQYF	TGTGCCAGCAGCTTGGCCTGGGCTAGCGGGGGATTATATACGCAGTATTTT
once	TRBJ2-3	TRBV4-3	TRBD1	CASSQVGQGEDTQYF	TGCGCCAGCAGCCAAGTGGGACAGGGGGAAGATACGCAGTATTTT
once	TRBJ1-2	TRBV4-2	-	CASSQDMRGRGYTF	TGTGCCAGCAGCCAAGATATGAGGGGCAGAGGCTACACCTTC
few	TRBJ2-5	TRBV7-2	-	CASSFDKETQYF	TGTGCCAGCAGCTTTGACAAAGAGACCCAGTACTTC
-	TRBJ2-7	TRBV7-2	TRBD2	CASSLYASGGDEQYF	TGTGCCAGCAGCTTATATGCTAGCGGGGGAGACGAGCAGTACTTC
-	TRBJ2-3	TRBV2	-	CASIGYRGDTQYF	TGTGCCAGCATCGGTTACCGCGGAGATACGCAGTATTTT
-	TRBJ2-3	TRBV19	TRBD1	CASSPRPGGGTDTQYF	TGTGCCAGTAGTCCTCGCCCAGGGGGTGGAACAGATACGCAGTATTTT
-	TRBJ2-5	TRBV7-3	TRBD1	CASSLTGDRQETQYF	TGTGCCAGCAGCTTAACCGGGGACAGACAAGAGACCCAGTACTTC
-	TRBJ1-4	TRBV7-8	-	CASSLIKWEAEKLFF	TGTGCCAGCAGCTTAATCAAGTGGGAGGCAGAAAAACTGTTTTTT
-	TRBJ2-7	TRBV7-9	-	CASSGEGITYEQYF	TGTGCCAGCAGCGGTGAGGGGATTACCTACGAGCAGTACTTC
-	TRBJ1-1	TRBV6-5	-	CASSQSTGLALEAFF	TGTGCCAGCAGCCAATCGACAGGCTTGGCTCTTGAAGCTTTCTTT
-	TRBJ2-5	TRBV23-1	-	CASSQSSQGLSPQTQYF	TGCGCCAGCAGTCAATCTAGTCAGGGATTGTCCCCGCAGACCCAGTACTTC
-	TRBJ1-5	TRBV6-1	TRBD1	CASSDRNRGNNQPQHF	TGTGCCAGCAGTGACCGGAACAGGGGGAACAATCAGCCCCAGCATTTT
-	TRBJ1-3	TRBV28	TRBD1	CASSSGQFSSGNTIYF	TGTGCCAGCAGTTCGGGACAGTTTTCTTCTGGAAACACCATATATTTT
-	TRBJ2-7	TRBV5-8	TRBD2	CASSLQWTSGTSYEQYF	TGTGCCAGCAGCTTGCAGTGGACTAGCGGGACTTCCTACGAGCAGTACTTC
-	TRBJ2-7	TRBV6-1	-	CASSDRYITPPHEQYF	TGTGCCAGCAGTGATCGTTACATTACCCCACCCCACGAGCAGTACTTC
few	TRBJ1-6	TRBV11-2	TRBD1	CASSPTGAGSPLHF	TGTGCCAGCAGCCCGACAGGGGCAGGGTCACCCCTCCACTTT
-	TRBJ1-3	TRBV7-9	-	CASSSSKGGTTIYF	TGTGCCAGCAGCTCATCAAAGGGGGGGACCACCATATATTTT
-	TRBJ1-2	TRBV28	TRBD1	CASSIPQGKVGYTF	TGTGCCAGCAGTATACCACAGGGGAAAGTTGGCTACACCTTC
-	TRBJ1-2	TRBV13	TRBD1	CASSGGQEGFYGYTF	TGTGCCAGCAGCGGGGGACAGGAGGGCTTCTATGGCTACACCTTC
once	TRBJ2-3	TRBV4-2	-	CASSQTTRLGGTDTQYF	TGTGCCAGCAGCCAAACAACCCGTCTAGGGGGCACAGATACGCAGTATTTT
-	TRBJ1-3	TRBV28	-	CASSSPTVGNTIYF	TGTGCCAGCAGTTCCCCGACAGTCGGAAACACCATATATTTT
-	TRBJ2-2	TRBV6-5	TRBD2	CASSYGTKVTGELFF	TGTGCCAGCAGTTACGGGACTAAGGTCACCGGGGAGCTGTTTTTT
-	TRBJ1-5	TRBV6-6	TRBD1	CASSRGQGESEPQHF	TGTGCCAGCAGTAGGGGACAGGGAGAGAGTGAGCCCCAGCATTTT
-	TRBJ1-5	TRBV28	TRBD1	CASRPTSTGQGSNQPQHF	TGTGCCAGCAGGCCCACTTCCACCGGACAGGGTAGCAATCAGCCCCAGCATTTT
-	TRBJ1-2	TRBV5-8	TRBD1	CASNPGTANYGYTF	TGTGCCAGCAATCCGGGGACAGCGAACTATGGCTACACCTTC
once	TRBJ2-1	TRBV4-2	TRBD2	CASSQVLAGREQFF	TGTGCCAGCAGCCAAGTTCTAGCGGGGCGGGAGCAGTTCTTC
-	TRBJ2-1	TRBV4-3	-	CASSQDLGVIFNEQFF	TGCGCCAGCAGCCAAGATCTAGGGGTGATTTTCAATGAGCAGTTCTTC
-	TRBJ1-1	TRBV28	-	CASRQVLGTEAFF	TGTGCCAGCAGACAGGTTTTGGGCACTGAAGCTTTCTTT
many	TRBJ1-5	TRBV6-1	-	CASSEHGDNQPQHF	TGTGCCAGCAGTGAACACGGAGACAATCAGCCCCAGCATTTT
-	TRBJ1-1	TRBV6-1	-	CASRRSGGNTEAFF	TGTGCCAGCAGGAGGAGCGGGGGGAACACTGAAGCTTTCTTT
-	TRBJ2-1	TRBV5-1	-	CASSSSGLANEQFF	TGCGCCAGCAGCTCCTCTGGGCTGGCCAATGAGCAGTTCTTC
-	TRBJ1-1	TRBV27	-	CASSFWRMNTEAFF	TGTGCCAGCAGTTTTTGGAGAATGAACACTGAAGCTTTCTTT
-	TRBJ2-3	TRBV10-2	TRBD1	CASSEQGDTQYF	TGCGCCAGCAGTGAACAGGGGGATACGCAGTATTTT
-	TRBJ2-2	TRBV7-2	TRBD2	CASSLGGLGAGELFF	TGTGCCAGCAGCTTAGGAGGACTAGGCGCCGGGGAGCTGTTTTTT
-	TRBJ1-3	TRBV6-6	-	CASSLGAGNTIYF	TGTGCCAGCAGCCTAGGGGCTGGAAACACCATATATTTT
-	TRBJ1-5	TRBV2	TRBD1	CASQTGAGNQPQHF	TGTGCCAGCCAGACAGGGGCCGGCAATCAGCCCCAGCATTTT
-	TRBJ1-2	TRBV15	-	CATSRDPIGAAYTF	TGTGCCACCAGCAGAGATCCAATCGGGGCGGCCTACACCTTC
-	TRBJ2-3	TRBV5-4	TRBD2	CASSLDPLAGGTSTDTQYF	TGTGCCAGCAGCTTGGACCCCCTAGCGGGAGGTACTAGCACAGATACGCAGTATTTT